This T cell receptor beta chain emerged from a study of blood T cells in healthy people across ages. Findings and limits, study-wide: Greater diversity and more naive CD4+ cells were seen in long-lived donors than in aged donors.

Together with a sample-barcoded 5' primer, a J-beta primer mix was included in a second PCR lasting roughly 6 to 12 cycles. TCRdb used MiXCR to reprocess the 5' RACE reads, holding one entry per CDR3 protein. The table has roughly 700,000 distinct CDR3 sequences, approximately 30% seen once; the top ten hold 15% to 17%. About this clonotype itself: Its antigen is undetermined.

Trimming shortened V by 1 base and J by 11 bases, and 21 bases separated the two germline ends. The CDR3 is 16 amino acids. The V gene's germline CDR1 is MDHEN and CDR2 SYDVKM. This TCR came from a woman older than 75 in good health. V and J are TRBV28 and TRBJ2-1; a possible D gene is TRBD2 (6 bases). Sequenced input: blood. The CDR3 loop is CASSLLSGLSRPQQFF. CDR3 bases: TGTGCCAGCAGTTTATTGTCGGGACTGAGCAGGCCTCAGCAGTTCTTC. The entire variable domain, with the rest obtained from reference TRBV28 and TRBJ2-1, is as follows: DVKVTQSSRYLVKRTGEKVFLECVQDMDHENMFWYRQDPGLGLRLIYFSYDVKMKEKGDIPEGYSVSREKKERFSLILESASTNQTSMYLCASSLLSGLSRPQQFFGPGTRLTVL.